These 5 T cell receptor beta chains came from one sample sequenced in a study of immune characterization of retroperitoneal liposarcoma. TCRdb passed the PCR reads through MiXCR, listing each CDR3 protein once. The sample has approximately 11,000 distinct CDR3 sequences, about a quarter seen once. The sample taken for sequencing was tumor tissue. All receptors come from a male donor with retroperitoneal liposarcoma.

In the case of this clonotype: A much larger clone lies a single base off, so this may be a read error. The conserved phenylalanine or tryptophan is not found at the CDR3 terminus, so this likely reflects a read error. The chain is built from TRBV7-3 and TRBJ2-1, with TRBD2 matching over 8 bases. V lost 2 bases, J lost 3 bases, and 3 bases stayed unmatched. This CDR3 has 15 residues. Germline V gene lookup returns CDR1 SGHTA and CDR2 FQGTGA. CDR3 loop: CASSLFSGDYNEQFS. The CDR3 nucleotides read TGTGCCAGCAGCTTATTTAGCGGGGACTACAATGAGCAGTTCTCC.

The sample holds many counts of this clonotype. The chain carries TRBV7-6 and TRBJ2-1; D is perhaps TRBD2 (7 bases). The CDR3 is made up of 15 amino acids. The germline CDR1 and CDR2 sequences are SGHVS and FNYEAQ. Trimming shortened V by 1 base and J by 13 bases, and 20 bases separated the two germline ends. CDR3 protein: CASSLDRGAGETQFF. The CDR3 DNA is TGTGCCAGCAGCTTAGATCGGGGGGCAGGGGAGACCCAGTTCTTC.

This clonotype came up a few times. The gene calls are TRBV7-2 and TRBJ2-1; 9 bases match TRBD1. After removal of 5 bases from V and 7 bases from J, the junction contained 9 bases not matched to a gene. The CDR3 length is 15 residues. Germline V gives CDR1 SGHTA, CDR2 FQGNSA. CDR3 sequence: CASSAHRGRDNEQFF. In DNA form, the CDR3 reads TGTGCCAGCAGCGCACACAGGGGGCGGGATAATGAGCAGTTCTTC.

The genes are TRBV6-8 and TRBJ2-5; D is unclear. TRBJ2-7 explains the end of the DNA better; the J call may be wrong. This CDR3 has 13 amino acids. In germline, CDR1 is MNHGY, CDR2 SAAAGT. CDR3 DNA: TGTGCCAGCAGTCCTCCGATGCAGCTCGAGCAGTACTTC. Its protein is CASSPPMQLEQYF.

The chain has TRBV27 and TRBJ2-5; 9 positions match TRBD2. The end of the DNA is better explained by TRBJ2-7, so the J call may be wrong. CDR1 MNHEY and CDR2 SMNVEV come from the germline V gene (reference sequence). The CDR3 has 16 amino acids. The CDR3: CASSSGGSGSVYEQYF. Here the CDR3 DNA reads TGTGCCAGCAGTTCAGGCGGTAGCGGGAGCGTCTACGAGCAGTACTTC.